This TCR beta chain was sequenced during a study of blood T cells in healthy people across ages (dated by TCRdb to about 2015). Notes on the research overall: In model experiments, template switching captured about one uniquely barcoded TCR beta cDNA molecule for every two T cells. Age-related changes in TCR beta repertoire diversity were measured in the study by deep sequencing normalized with unique cDNA molecular identifiers. Donors were grouped into four age groups: young (average approximately 15 years), middle-aged (39), aged (roughly 62) and long-lived (around 82). Donors of different ages were randomly distributed across sequencing lanes to avoid experimental bias. The study analyzed two additional independent replicas of 1 million unique cDNA reads from the same blood draw for two donors, one aged 18 to 29 and one aged 80 or older. Paper-wide results and their limitations: The CMV infection status of donors was not known, potentially confounding age-related changes in expanded clonotypes. As age increased, observed TCR beta diversity per million T cells dropped in a roughly linear way, and a significant reduction was already evident by age 40. Because profiling used bulk unsorted PBMCs, naive and antigen-experienced compartments could not be compared conclusively. There was a strong correlation between observed TCR beta diversity and the percentage of naive T cells measured by flow cytometry. Estimates of total diversity based on one million sequenced T cells were considered lower bounds and underestimates. Compared with the aged group, the long-lived group had more naive CD4+ T cells, fewer expanded clones and increased TCR diversity, a pattern suggesting age selection.

Points on this clonotype: Its antigen target is currently unknown. Per-nucleotide qualities are absent, and no much larger clonotype sits a single base away.

The germline V gene sets CDR1 to SGHVS and CDR2 to FQNEAQ. V is cut by 3 bases and J by 7 bases, and the space between the germline ends is 13 bases. Including cysteine and phenylalanine, the CDR3 has 14 amino acids. This entry keeps only the CDR3 DNA: 42 bases, framed from base 1. Library prep was done by 5' RACE. Sequencing was carried out with an Illumina HiSeq 2500. A second PCR of about 6 to 12 cycles was performed with a sample-barcoded 5' primer and a J-beta primer mix. Each TCR beta cDNA molecule received a unique molecular identifier from a template-switch 5' adaptor carrying 12 random nucleotides. Each sample yielded at least 2.5 million CDR3-containing paired-end reads. The Mint cDNA synthesis kit, primed by a TRBC-specific oligonucleotide, was used to synthesize first-strand cDNA from all RNA. Following uracil-DNA glycosylase treatment, all cDNA underwent a first 18-cycle PCR with the universal primers M1SS and BC2_uni_R. The paper's data handling went like this. Normalization of each sample was performed by random selection of 1 million high-quality reads, each carrying a distinct molecular identifier. Reads with shared molecular identifiers were discarded instead of being binned into consensus sequences. CDR3 identification, clonotype clustering and error correction used MiTCR with a Q25 quality threshold and the strictest error-elimination algorithm. A nonparametric unseen species model using Euler transformation provided a lower-bound estimate of total TCR beta diversity. TCRdb's own reprocessing of the public reads used fastp at Q25 and MiXCR and kept productive beta chains. Records with the same CDR3 protein are collapsed into one entry carrying the most frequent genes and DNA. The V and J calls and clone size are TCRdb's, not the authors'. The sample profile shows over 1,500,000 distinct CDR3 sequences; 40% to 55% of them were found once. The top ten constitute around 2.1% of the sample.

The roughly 39 donors, aged about 6 to 95 years, were systemically healthy Caucasian individuals from Russia. Each donor gave 9.5 to 10 milliliters of peripheral blood, drawn into EDTA-treated Vacutainer tubes. Ficoll-Paque density-gradient centrifugation was used to isolate PBMCs, with at least 6.5 million per sample. Total RNA was extracted from PBMCs with Trizol reagent, with at least 5.5 micrograms obtained per sample. Naive CD45RAhigh/CD27high T cell percentages were measured by flow cytometry on a PBMC aliquot from every donor. The sequence is built from TRBV7-8 and TRBJ2-1, with the D gene call left open. Material: blood. This clonotype originated in a woman between 40 and 50 years old in good health. The CDR3 region reads CASSFMELGNEQFF. The DNA sequence reads TGTGCCAGCAGCTTTATGGAACTGGGGAATGAGCAGTTCTTC. Beyond the CDR3, the reference TRBV7-8 and TRBJ2-1 genes provide the residues; the full variable domain reads: GAGVSQSPRYKVAKRGQDVALRCDPISGHVSLFWYQQALGQGPEFLTYFQNEAQLDKSGLPSDRFFAERPEGSVSTLKIQRTQQEDSAVYLCASSFMELGNEQFFGPGTRLTVL.